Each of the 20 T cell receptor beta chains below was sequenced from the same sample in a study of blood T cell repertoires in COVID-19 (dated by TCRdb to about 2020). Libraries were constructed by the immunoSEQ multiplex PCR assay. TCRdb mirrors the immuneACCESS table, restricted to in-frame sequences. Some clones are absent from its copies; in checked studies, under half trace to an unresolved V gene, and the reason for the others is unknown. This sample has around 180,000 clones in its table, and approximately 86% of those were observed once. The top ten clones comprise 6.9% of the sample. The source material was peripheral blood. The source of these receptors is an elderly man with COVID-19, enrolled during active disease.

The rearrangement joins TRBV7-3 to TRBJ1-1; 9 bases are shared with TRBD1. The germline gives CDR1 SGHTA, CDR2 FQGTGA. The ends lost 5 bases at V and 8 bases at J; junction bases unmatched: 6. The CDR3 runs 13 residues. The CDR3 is CASSPGTGLEAFF. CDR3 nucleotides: TGTGCCAGCAGCCCCGGGACAGGGTTGGAAGCTTTCTTT.

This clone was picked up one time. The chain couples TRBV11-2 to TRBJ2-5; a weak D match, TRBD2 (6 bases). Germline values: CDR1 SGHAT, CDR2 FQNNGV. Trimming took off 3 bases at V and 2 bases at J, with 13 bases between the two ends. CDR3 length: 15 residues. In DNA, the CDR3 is TGTGCCAGCAGCTTGGAGGGTGCGAAGCAAGAGACCCAGTACTTC. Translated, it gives CASSLEGAKQETQYF. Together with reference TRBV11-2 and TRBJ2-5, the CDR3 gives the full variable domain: EAGVAQSPRYKIIEKRQSVAFWCNPISGHATLYWYQQILGQGPKLLIQFQNNGVVDDSQLPKDRFSAERLKGVDSTLKIQPAKLEDSAVYLCASSLEGAKQETQYFGPGTRLLVL.

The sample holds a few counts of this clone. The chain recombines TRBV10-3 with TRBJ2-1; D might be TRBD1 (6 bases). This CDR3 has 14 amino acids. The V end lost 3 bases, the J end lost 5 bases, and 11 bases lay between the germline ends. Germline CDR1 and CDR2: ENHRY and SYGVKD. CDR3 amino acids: CAISDRTANNEQFF. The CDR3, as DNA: TGTGCCATCAGTGATCGGACAGCCAACAATGAGCAGTTCTTC.

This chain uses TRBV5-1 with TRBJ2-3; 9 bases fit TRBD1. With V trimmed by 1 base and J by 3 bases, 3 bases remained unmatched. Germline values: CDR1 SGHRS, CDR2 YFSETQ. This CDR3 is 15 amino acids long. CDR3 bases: TGCGCCAGCAGCTTGAACGGACAGGGGACAGATACGCAGTATTTT. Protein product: CASSLNGQGTDTQYF.

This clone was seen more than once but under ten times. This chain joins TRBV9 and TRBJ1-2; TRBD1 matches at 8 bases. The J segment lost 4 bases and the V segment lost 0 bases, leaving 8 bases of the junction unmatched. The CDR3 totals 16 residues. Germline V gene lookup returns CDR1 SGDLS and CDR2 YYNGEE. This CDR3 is CASSVGGTGAIYGYTF. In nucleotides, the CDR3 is TGTGCCAGCAGCGTAGGAGGGACAGGAGCTATCTATGGCTACACCTTC. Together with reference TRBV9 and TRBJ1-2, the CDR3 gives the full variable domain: DSGVTQTPKHLITATGQRVTLRCSPRSGDLSVYWYQQSLDQGLQFLIQYYNGEERAKGNILERFSAQQFPDLHSELNLSSLELGDSALYFCASSVGGTGAIYGYTFGSGTRLTVV.

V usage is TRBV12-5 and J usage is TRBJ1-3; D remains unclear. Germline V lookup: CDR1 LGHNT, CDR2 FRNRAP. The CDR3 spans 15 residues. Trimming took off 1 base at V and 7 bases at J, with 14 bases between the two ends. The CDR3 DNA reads TGTGCTAGTGGTTTGGGGTCCGGGGAACGGAACACCATATATTTT. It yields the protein CASGLGSGERNTIYF. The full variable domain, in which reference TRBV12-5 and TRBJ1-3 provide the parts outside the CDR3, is DARVTQTPRHKVTEMGQEVTMRCQPILGHNTVFWYRQTMMQGLELLAYFRNRAPLDDSGMPKDRFSAEMPDATLATLKIQPSEPRDSAVYFCASGLGSGERNTIYFGEGSWLTVV.

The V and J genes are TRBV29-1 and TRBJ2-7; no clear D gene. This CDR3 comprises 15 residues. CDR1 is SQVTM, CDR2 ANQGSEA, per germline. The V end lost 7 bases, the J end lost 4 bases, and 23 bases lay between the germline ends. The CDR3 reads CSAAKATMLTYEQYF. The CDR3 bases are TGCAGCGCCGCTAAGGCGACGATGTTGACTTACGAGCAGTACTTC.

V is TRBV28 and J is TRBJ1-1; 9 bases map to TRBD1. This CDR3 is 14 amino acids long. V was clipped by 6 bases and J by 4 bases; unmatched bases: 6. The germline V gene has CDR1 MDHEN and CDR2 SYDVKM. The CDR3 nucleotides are TGTGCCAGCAGACCCATGACAGGGGGCACTGAAGCTTTCTTT. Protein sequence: CASRPMTGGTEAFF.

DNA for the CDR3: TGTGCCAGCAGCCGGACAGTTTCACCCCTCCACTTT. It translates to CASSRTVSPLHF. The rearrangement uses TRBV12-3 or TRBV12-4 and TRBJ1-6; the D gene is possibly TRBD1 (6 bases). This CDR3 has 12 amino acids. V lost 6 bases and J lost 9, with 9 bases in between.

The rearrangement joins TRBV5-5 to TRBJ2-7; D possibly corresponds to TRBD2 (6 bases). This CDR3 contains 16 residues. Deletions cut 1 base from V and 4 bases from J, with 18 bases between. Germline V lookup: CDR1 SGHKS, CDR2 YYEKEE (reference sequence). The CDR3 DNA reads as TGTGCCAGCAGCTTGACCGGCCGAAGGGGACTTTACGAGCAGTACTTC. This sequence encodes CASSLTGRRGLYEQYF.

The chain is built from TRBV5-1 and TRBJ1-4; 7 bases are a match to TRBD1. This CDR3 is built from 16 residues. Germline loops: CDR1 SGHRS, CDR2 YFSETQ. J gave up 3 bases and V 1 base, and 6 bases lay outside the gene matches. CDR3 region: CASSLIQGVPNEKLFF. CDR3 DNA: TGCGCCAGCAGCTTGATCCAGGGGGTACCTAATGAAAAACTGTTTTTT.

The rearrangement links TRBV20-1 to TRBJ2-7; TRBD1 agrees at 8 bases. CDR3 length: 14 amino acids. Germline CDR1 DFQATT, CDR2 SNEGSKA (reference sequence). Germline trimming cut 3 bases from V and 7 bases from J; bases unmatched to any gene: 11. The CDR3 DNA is TGCAGTGCTAGTGACCCTGCAGGGGGCGGTGAGCAGTACTTC. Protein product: CSASDPAGGGEQYF.

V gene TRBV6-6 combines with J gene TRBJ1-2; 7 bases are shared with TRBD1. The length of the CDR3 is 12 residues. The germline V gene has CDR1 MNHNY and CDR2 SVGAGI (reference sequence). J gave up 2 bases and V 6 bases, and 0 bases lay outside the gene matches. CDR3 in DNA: TGTGCCAGCAGGGGACAGAACTATGGCTACACCTTC. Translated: CASRGQNYGYTF.

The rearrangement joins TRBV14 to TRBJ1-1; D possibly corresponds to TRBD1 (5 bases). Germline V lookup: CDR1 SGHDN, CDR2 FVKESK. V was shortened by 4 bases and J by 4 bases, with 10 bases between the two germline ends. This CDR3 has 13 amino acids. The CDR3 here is CASSPNGGTEAFF. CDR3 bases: TGTGCCAGCAGCCCGAACGGGGGCACTGAAGCTTTCTTT.

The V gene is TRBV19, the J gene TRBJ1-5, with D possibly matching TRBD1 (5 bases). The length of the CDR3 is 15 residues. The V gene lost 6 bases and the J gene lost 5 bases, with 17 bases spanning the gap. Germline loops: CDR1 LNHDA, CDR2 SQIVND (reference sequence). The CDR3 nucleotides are TGTGCCAGTAGCGACGGCCGCGGGGGATATCAGCCCCAGCATTTT. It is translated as CASSDGRGGYQPQHF.

CDR3 DNA: TGTGCCAGCAGCTCGACAGGGGAAGATGGCTACACCTTC. Its protein is CASSSTGEDGYTF. The rearrangement links TRBV6-6 to TRBJ1-2; 8 nucleotides agree with TRBD1. CDR1 is MNHNY and CDR2 is SVGAGI in the germline V gene (reference sequence). V shed 6 bases and J 6 bases; nucleotides not matched to a gene: 6. This CDR3 comprises 13 residues.

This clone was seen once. The CDR3 sequence: CASSFAGAGETQYF. CDR3 coding DNA: TGTGCCAGCAGCTTTGCGGGGGCCGGAGAGACCCAGTACTTC. J is TRBJ2-5 and V is TRBV5-4, with D perhaps TRBD2 (7 bases). Trimming left V 2 bases short and J 4 bases short, with 12 bases between. Germline CDR1 reads SGHNT; CDR2 reads YYREEE (reference sequence). The CDR3 loop spans 14 amino acids.

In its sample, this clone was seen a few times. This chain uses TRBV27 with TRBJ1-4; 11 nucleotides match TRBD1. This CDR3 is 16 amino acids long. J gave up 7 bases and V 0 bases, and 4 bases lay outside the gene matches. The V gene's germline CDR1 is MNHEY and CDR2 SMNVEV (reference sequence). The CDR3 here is CASSLSRTGGVEKLFF. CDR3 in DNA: TGTGCCAGCAGTTTATCGAGGACAGGGGGCGTTGAAAAACTGTTTTTT. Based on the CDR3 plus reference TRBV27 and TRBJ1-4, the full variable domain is EAQVTQNPRYLITVTGKKLTVTCSQNMNHEYMSWYRQDPGLGLRQIYYSMNVEVTDKGDVPEGYKVSRKEKRNFPLILESPSPNQTSLYFCASSLSRTGGVEKLFFGSGTQLSVL.

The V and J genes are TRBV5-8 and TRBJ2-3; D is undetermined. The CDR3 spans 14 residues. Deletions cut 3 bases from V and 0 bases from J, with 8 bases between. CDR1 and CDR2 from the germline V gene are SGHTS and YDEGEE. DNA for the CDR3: TGTGCCAGCAGCTCCCGGGTGAGCACAGATACGCAGTATTTT. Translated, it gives CASSSRVSTDTQYF.

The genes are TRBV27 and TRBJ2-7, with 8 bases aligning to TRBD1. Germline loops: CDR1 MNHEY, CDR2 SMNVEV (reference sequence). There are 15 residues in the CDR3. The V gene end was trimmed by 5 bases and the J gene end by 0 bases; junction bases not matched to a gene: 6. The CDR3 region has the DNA TGTGCCAGCAGTCAGACAGGGGCTAGCTCCTACGAGCAGTACTTC. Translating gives CASSQTGASSYEQYF.